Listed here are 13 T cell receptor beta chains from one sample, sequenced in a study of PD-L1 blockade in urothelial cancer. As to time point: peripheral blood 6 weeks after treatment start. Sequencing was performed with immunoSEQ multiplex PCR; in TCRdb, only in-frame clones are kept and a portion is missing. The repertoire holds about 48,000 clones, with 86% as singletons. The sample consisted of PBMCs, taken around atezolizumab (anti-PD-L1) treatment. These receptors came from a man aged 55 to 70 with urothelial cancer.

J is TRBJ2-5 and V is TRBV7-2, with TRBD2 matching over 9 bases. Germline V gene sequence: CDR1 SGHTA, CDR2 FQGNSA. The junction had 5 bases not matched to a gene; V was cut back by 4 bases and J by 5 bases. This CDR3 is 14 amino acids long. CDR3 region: CASSSGLAHETQYF. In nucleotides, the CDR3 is TGTGCCAGCAGCTCGGGACTAGCCCATGAGACCCAGTACTTC. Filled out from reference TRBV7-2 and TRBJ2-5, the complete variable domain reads GAGVSQSPSNKVTEKGKDVELRCDPISGHTALYWYRQSLGQGLEFLIYFQGNSAPDKSGLPSDRFSAERTGGSVSTLTIQRTQQEDSAVYLCASSSGLAHETQYFGPGTRLLVL.

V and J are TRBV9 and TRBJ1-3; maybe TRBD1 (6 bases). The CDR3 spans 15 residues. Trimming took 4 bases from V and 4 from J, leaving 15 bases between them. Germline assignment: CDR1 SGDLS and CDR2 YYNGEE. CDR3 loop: CASSPQQGRGNTIYF. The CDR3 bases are TGTGCCAGCAGCCCTCAACAGGGCCGGGGAAACACCATATATTTT. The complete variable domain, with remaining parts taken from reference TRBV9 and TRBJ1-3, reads DSGVTQTPKHLITATGQRVTLRCSPRSGDLSVYWYQQSLDQGLQFLIQYYNGEERAKGNILERFSAQQFPDLHSELNLSSLELGDSALYFCASSPQQGRGNTIYFGEGSWLTVV.

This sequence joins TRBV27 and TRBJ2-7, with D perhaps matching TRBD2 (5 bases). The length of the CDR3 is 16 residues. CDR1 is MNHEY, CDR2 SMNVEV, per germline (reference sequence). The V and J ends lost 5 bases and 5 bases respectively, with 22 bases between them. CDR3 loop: CASSLRPVKGSDEQYF. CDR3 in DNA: TGTGCCAGCAGTCTCCGCCCAGTGAAAGGGAGCGACGAGCAGTACTTC.

The CDR3 nucleotides are TGCAGCGTTGAGGCACAGGGAGGGGCCCGAGAGACCCAGTACTTC. It yields the protein CSVEAQGGARETQYF. This rearrangement joins TRBV29-1 to TRBJ2-5; a possible D gene is TRBD2 (7 bases). Trimming removed 3 bases from V and 4 bases from J, with 18 bases in between. This CDR3 has 15 residues. Per the germline V gene, CDR1 is SQVTM and CDR2 is ANQGSEA.

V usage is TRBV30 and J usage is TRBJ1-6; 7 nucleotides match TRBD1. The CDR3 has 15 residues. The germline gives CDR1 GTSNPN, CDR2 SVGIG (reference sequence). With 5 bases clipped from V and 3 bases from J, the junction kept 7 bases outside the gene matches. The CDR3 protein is CAWVPRDSYNSPLHF. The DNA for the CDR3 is TGTGCCTGGGTCCCCCGGGACAGCTATAATTCACCCCTCCACTTT.

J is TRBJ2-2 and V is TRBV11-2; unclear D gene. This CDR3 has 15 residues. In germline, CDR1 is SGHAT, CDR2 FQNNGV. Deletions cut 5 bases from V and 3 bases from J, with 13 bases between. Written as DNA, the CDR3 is TGTGCCAGCAGCCCTCAGACAAGACACACCGGGGAGCTGTTTTTT. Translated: CASSPQTRHTGELFF. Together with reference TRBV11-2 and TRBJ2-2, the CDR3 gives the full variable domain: EAGVAQSPRYKIIEKRQSVAFWCNPISGHATLYWYQQILGQGPKLLIQFQNNGVVDDSQLPKDRFSAERLKGVDSTLKIQPAKLEDSAVYLCASSPQTRHTGELFFGEGSRLTVL.

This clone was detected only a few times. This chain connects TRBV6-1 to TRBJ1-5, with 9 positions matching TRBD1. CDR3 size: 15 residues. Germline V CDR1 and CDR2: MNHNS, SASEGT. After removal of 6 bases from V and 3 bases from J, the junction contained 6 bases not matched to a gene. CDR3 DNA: TGTGCCAGCAGCGGGGACAGGGCCCACAATCAGCCCCAGCATTTT. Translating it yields CASSGDRAHNQPQHF.

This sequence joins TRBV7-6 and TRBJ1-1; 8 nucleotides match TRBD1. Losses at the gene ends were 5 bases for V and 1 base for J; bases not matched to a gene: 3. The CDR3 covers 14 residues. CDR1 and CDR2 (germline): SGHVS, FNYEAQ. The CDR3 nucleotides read TGTGCCAGCAGCCCCGACAGGGGGAACACTGAAGCTTTCTTT. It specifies CASSPDRGNTEAFF.

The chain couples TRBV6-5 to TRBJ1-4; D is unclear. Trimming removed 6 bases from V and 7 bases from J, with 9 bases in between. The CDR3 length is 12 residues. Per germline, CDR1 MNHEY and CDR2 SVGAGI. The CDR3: CASSRSGEKLFF. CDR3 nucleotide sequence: TGTGCCAGCAGCCGCTCGGGTGAAAAACTGTTTTTT.

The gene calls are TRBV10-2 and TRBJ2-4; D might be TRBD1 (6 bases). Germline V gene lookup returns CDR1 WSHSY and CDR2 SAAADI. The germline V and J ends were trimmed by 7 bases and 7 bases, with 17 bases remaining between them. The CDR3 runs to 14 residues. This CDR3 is CASTETGRGNIQYF. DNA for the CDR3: TGCGCCAGCACCGAGACGGGAAGGGGGAACATTCAGTACTTC.

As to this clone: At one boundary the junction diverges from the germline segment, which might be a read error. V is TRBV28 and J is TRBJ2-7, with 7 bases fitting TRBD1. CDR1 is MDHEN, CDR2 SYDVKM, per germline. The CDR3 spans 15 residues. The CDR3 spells CASRGWTGASYERYF. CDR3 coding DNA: TGTGCCAGCAGGGGCTGGACAGGAGCCAGCTACGAGCGGTACTTC.

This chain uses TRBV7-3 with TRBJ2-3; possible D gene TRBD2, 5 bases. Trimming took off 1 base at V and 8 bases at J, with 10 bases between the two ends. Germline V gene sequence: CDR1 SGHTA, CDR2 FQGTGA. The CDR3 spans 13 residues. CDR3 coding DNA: TGTGCCAGCAGCTTAAACCCGGGATTTACGCAGTATTTT. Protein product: CASSLNPGFTQYF.

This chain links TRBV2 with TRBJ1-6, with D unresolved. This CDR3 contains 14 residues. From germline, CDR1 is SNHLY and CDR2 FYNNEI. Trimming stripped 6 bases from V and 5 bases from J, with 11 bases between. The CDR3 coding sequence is TGTGCCAGCAGCGCAGGACTAAATAATTCACCCCTCCACTTT. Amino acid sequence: CASSAGLNNSPLHF.